The rows below give T cell receptor beta chains drawn from one sample of a study of blood T cell repertoires in COVID-19. The assay was immunoSEQ multiplex PCR, and TCRdb's table has in-frame clones only and misses some. The sample yields roughly 97,000 clones, roughly nine tenths seen once. The sequenced sample was peripheral blood. These receptor sequences come from a human donor in a cohort sampled during active COVID-19. Each CDR3 is given with its conserved first and last residue. A D gene is named only where the DNA matches it firmly. Size is stated for part of the rows, as once, few or many counts, or as a class when the clone is expanded.

j_gene: TRBJ1-2
d_gene: TRBD1
len: 16
v_gene: TRBV7-6
abundance: few
CDR3aa: CASSPGDRGKVYGYTF
CDR3nt: TGTGCCAGCAGTCCCGGGGACAGGGGGAAGGTTTATGGCTACACCTTC

j_gene: TRBJ1-1
d_gene: TRBD1
len: 15
v_gene: TRBV15
abundance: -
CDR3aa: CATLRDRGLNTEAFF
CDR3nt: TGTGCCACCCTTCGGGACAGGGGATTGAACACTGAAGCTTTCTTT

j_gene: TRBJ2-7
d_gene: TRBD1
len: 14
v_gene: TRBV5-5
abundance: -
CDR3aa: CASRETGTAYEQYF
CDR3nt: TGTGCCAGCAGAGAAACCGGGACAGCATACGAGCAGTACTTC

j_gene: TRBJ2-5
d_gene: -
len: 14
v_gene: TRBV19
abundance: -
CDR3aa: CASSNGGIQETQYF
CDR3nt: TGTGCCAGTAGTAACGGGGGTATCCAAGAGACCCAGTACTTC

j_gene: TRBJ1-1
d_gene: TRBD1
len: 17
v_gene: TRBV4-2
abundance: -
CDR3aa: CASSQDVYGTGNTEAFF
CDR3nt: TGTGCCAGCAGCCAAGATGTGTATGGGACAGGGAACACTGAAGCTTTCTTT

j_gene: TRBJ1-5
d_gene: -
len: 12
v_gene: TRBV24-1
abundance: -
CDR3aa: CATSARGQPQHF
CDR3nt: TGTGCCACCAGCGCCCGAGGTCAGCCCCAGCATTTT

j_gene: TRBJ2-7
d_gene: -
len: 15
v_gene: TRBV3-1/TRBV3-2
abundance: -
CDR3aa: CASSPRAGPTYEQYF
CDR3nt: TGTGCCAGCAGCCCTCGTGCGGGGCCCACATACGAGCAGTACTTC

j_gene: TRBJ2-7
d_gene: TRBD2
len: 16
v_gene: TRBV6-1
abundance: few
CDR3aa: CASSEDFGGSGYEQYF
CDR3nt: TGTGCCAGCAGTGAAGATTTCGGCGGGAGTGGGTACGAGCAGTACTTC

j_gene: TRBJ1-2
d_gene: -
len: 17
v_gene: TRBV7-9
abundance: -
CDR3aa: CASSFYPTGLANYGYTF
CDR3nt: TGTGCCAGCAGCTTTTACCCGACAGGTCTAGCTAACTATGGCTACACCTTC

j_gene: TRBJ2-1
d_gene: TRBD2
len: 14
v_gene: TRBV7-9
abundance: -
CDR3aa: CAGTDSSGYNEQFF
CDR3nt: TGTGCCGGGACCGATTCTAGCGGTTACAATGAGCAGTTCTTC